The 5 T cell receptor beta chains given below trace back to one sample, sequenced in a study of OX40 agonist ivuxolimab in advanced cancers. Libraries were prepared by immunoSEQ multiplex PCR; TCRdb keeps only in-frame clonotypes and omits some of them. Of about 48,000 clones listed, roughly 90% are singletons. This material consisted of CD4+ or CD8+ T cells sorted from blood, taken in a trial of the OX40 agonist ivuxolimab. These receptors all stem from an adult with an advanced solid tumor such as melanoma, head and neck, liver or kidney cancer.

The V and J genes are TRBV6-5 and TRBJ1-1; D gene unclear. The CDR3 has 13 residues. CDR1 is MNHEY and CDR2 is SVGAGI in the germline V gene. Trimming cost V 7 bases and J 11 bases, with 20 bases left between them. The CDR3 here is CASMDFSLNGAFF. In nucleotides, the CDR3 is TGTGCCAGCATGGACTTTTCCCTTAACGGGGCTTTCTTT.

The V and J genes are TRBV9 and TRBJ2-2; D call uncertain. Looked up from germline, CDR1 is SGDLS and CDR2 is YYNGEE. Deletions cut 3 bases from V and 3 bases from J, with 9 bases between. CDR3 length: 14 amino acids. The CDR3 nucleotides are TGTGCCAGCAGCGCCCCCCAGGACACCGGGGAGCTGTTTTTT. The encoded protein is CASSAPQDTGELFF.

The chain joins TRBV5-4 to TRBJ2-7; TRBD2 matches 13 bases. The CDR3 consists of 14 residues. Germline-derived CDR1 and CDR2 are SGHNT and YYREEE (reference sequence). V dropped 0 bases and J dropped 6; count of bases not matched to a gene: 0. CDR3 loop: CASSLGLAGGEQYF. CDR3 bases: TGTGCCAGCAGCTTGGGACTAGCGGGGGGCGAGCAGTACTTC.

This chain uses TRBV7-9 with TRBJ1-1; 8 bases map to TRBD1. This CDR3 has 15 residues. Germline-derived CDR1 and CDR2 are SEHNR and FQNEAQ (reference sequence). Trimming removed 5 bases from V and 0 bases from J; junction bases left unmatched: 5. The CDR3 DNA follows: TGTGCCAGCAGCCCTCAGGGGGCCCTGAACACTGAAGCTTTCTTT. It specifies CASSPQGALNTEAFF.

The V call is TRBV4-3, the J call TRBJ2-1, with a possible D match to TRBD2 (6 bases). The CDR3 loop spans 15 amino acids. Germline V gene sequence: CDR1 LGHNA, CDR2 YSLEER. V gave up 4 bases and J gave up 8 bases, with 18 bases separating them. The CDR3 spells CASSLSTGDRDEQFF. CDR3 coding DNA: TGCGCCAGCAGCCTTTCCACGGGGGATAGGGATGAGCAGTTCTTC.